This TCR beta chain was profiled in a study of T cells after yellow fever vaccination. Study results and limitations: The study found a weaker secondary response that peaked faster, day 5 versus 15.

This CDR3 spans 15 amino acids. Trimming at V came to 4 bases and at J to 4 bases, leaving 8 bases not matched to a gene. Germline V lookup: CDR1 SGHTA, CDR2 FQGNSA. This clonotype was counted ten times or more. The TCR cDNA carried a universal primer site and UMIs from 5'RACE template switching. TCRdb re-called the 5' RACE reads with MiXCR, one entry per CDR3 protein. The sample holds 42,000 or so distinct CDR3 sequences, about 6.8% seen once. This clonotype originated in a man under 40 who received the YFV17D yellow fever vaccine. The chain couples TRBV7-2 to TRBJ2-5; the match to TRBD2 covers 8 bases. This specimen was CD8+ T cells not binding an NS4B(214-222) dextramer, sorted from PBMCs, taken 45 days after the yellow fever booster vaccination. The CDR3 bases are TGTGCCAGCAGCTACTCTGTCGCGGGAGGAGAGACCCAGTACTTC. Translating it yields CASSYSVAGGETQYF.